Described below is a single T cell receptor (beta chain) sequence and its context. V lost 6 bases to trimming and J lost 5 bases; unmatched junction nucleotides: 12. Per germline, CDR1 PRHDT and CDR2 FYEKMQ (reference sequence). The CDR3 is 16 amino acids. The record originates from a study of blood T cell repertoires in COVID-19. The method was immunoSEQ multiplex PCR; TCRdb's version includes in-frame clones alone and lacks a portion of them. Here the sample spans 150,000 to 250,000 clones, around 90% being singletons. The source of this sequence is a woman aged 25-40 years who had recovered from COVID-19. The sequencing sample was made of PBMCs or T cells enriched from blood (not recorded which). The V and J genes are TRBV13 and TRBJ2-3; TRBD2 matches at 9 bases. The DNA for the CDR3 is TGTGCCAGCAGTACGGGAGGCGGGGGGGCAATAGATACGCAGTATTTT. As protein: CASSTGGGGAIDTQYF.